The clone carrying this TCR beta chain was picked up one time. Antigen: not known. Healthy controls were blood donor buffy coats. This sample is part of a study of STAT5B mutations in CD4+ large granular lymphocyte leukemia. Study background: Among healthy controls, a particular HLA allele went with more CDR3 'QG' motifs.

Per the germline V gene, CDR1 is SGHAT and CDR2 is FQDESV (reference sequence). V lost 6 bases and J lost 5, with 13 bases in between. The CDR3 has 13 amino acids. The authors' processing: A productive frequency of 2.59 x 10-5 was the lowest detectable. Sequencing was performed with immunoSEQ multiplex PCR; in TCRdb, only in-frame clones are kept and a portion is missing. V, J and clone size reflect that table, while D and trimming were determined from the DNA. Among tens of thousands of clones listed, around 80% were seen once. Whole-study findings and limits: Compared with healthy controls (2/35), patient top clones favored TRBV06 (8/27).

The chain is built from TRBV11-1 and TRBJ1-1; D is unclear. Material: CD4+ T cells from blood buffy coats. The clonotype was recovered from a human donor in good health. Here the CDR3 reads CASRSQSWTEAFF. The DNA of the CDR3 is TGTGCCAGCAGGTCCCAGTCGTGGACTGAAGCTTTCTTT. Full variable domain (remainder filled in from reference TRBV11-1 and TRBJ1-1): EAEVAQSPRYKITEKSQAVAFWCDPISGHATLYWYRQILGQGPELLVQFQDESVVDDSQLPKDRFSAERLKGVDSTLKIQPAELGDSAMYLCASRSQSWTEAFFGQGTRLTVV.